This TCR beta chain was found in a study of T-cell reconstitution after alpha-beta-depleted transplantation in children. Findings and limits, study-wide: Elevated TCRbeta diversity at day 60 was traced, in some patients, to surviving recipient T cells and thymic progenitors. When one year had passed after transplant, most T-cell counts and diversity came from newly produced T cells. Expanded graft clones numbering several hundred reportedly gave rise to alpha-beta T cells about two months after transplant.

This CDR3 is built from 15 residues. Germline loops: CDR1 MDHEN, CDR2 SYDVKM. The ends were cut back, 1 base at V and 5 bases at J, with 14 bases in the middle. Unique molecular identifiers were used to barcode this TCRbeta library. TCRdb independently ran MiXCR on the PCR reads; one entry per CDR3 protein. The sample lists around 190,000 distinct CDR3 sequences; 5.5% to 7% were seen once. This clonotype showed up many times. The antigen is undetermined. This TCR derives from a boy between 2 and 10 years old with acute lymphoblastic leukemia, due to receive a stem cell transplant. Sequenced material: PBMCs, taken before TCRalphabeta/CD19-depleted stem cell transplant. This chain links TRBV28 with TRBJ1-1; D not resolved. CDR3 amino acids: CASSLYWVRGTEAFF. CDR3 coding DNA: TGTGCCAGCAGTTTATATTGGGTTCGGGGAACTGAAGCTTTCTTT.